These 20 T cell receptor beta chains came from one sample sequenced in a study of shared clonotypes between healthy human individuals. Here immunoSEQ multiplex PCR was the method, and the copy in TCRdb shows in-frame clones only, minus some. Of under 2,000,000 clones in the sample, about 95% were seen once. CD45RO-negative cells were positively selected for CCR7, leaving out terminally differentiated effector memory CD45RA+ cells. The sequenced sample was naive CD8+ T cells sorted from blood. These receptors were taken from a man between 18 and 29 years old in good health.

The gene calls are TRBV2 and TRBJ1-2; unclear D gene. Between the trimmed V and J ends, which lost 0 bases and 4 bases, there was a span of 12 bases. CDR3 length: 15 amino acids. The V gene's germline CDR1 is SNHLY and CDR2 FYNNEI. The CDR3 loop reads CASSEAYDPFYGYTF. The DNA for the CDR3 is TGTGCCAGCAGTGAAGCGTATGATCCATTCTATGGCTACACCTTC.

The chain joins TRBV5-1 to TRBJ2-7; a weak D match, TRBD2 (5 bases). The CDR3 consists of 15 residues. Germline V gene sequence: CDR1 SGHRS, CDR2 YFSETQ. Trimming shortened V by 0 bases and J by 2 bases, and 12 bases separated the two germline ends. The CDR3 DNA follows: TGCGCCAGCAGCTTGGAGAGGGTTTCCCCCTACGAGCAGTACTTC. It encodes CASSLERVSPYEQYF.

In the case of this clone: This specimen includes other DNA sequences encoding the same CDR3. The V and J genes are TRBV4-1 and TRBJ2-7; D may be TRBD1 (6 bases). The CDR3 is made up of 15 amino acids. V was clipped by 1 base and J by 2 bases, with 12 bases between them. CDR1 is MGHRA and CDR2 is YSYEKL in the germline V gene. The CDR3 DNA sequence: TGCGCCAGCAGCCAAGTGGGCCAGGGGCCCTACGAGCAGTACTTC. Translating it yields CASSQVGQGPYEQYF.

The chain combines TRBV27 with TRBJ2-5; 9 positions agree with TRBD1. The CDR3 is made up of 15 amino acids. V shed 5 bases, J shed 5 bases, and the junction held 9 bases outside the gene matches. CDR1 is MNHEY and CDR2 is SMNVEV in the germline V gene (reference sequence). The chain's CDR3 is CASSPLQGALETQYF. In nucleotides, the CDR3 is TGTGCCAGCAGTCCACTACAGGGGGCGCTTGAGACCCAGTACTTC.

Worth noting for this clone: This sample includes further DNA sequences coding for the same CDR3. The J gene is TRBJ2-1, the V gene TRBV9, with D unclear. The germline V and J ends were trimmed by 0 bases and 2 bases, with 9 bases remaining between them. Germline loops: CDR1 SGDLS, CDR2 YYNGEE. The CDR3 consists of 15 residues. The CDR3 sequence is CASSVAGVAYNEQFF. DNA for the CDR3: TGTGCCAGCAGCGTAGCTGGGGTAGCCTACAATGAGCAGTTCTTC.

The rearrangement links TRBV11-2 to TRBJ2-5, with TRBD1 as a possible D gene (6 bases). The CDR3 runs 15 residues. CDR1 is SGHAT, CDR2 FQNNGV, per germline. V lost 8 bases and J 1 base, leaving 17 bases between the germline ends. Written as DNA, the CDR3 is TGTGCCAGCGGGGGCGGTGAGTTCGGCCAAGAGACCCAGTACTTC. It translates to CASGGGEFGQETQYF.

This clone has just a few counts. This chain links TRBV7-9 with TRBJ1-2; D perhaps matches TRBD1 (5 bases). Germline V gene lookup returns CDR1 SEHNR and CDR2 FQNEAQ (reference sequence). Trimming removed 4 bases from V and 7 bases from J, with 10 bases in between. There are 12 residues in the CDR3. The CDR3 DNA reads TGTGCCAGCAGCTCCTTGGGGCTTGGCTACACCTTC. This encodes CASSSLGLGYTF.

This clone was found once. V and J are TRBV18 and TRBJ1-5; D possibly corresponds to TRBD1 (5 bases). This CDR3 region has 16 residues. Germline loops: CDR1 KGHSH, CDR2 LQKENI. The ends were cut back, 0 bases at V and 1 base at J, with 10 bases in the middle. CDR3 loop: CASSPPDSPSNQPQHF. For the CDR3, the DNA is TGTGCCAGCTCACCACCTGACAGTCCAAGCAATCAGCCCCAGCATTTT. Filled out from reference TRBV18 and TRBJ1-5, the complete variable domain reads NAGVMQNPRHLVRRRGQEARLRCSPMKGHSHVYWYRQLPEEGLKFMVYLQKENIIDESGMPKERFSAEFPKEGPSILRIQQVVRGDSAAYFCASSPPDSPSNQPQHFGDGTRLSIL.

The chain carries TRBV28 and TRBJ2-1; 15 nucleotides align to TRBD2. Trimming took 3 bases from V and 4 from J; bases not matched to a gene: 4. Per germline, CDR1 MDHEN and CDR2 SYDVKM. The CDR3 covers 17 residues. Written as DNA, the CDR3 is TGTGCCAGCAGTTTCACGGGACTAGCGGGGGGTTACAATGAGCAGTTCTTC. This translates into CASSFTGLAGGYNEQFF.

Worth noting for this clone: The sample has other DNA sequences that encode this CDR3 too. This chain connects TRBV6-6 to TRBJ2-7; 7 bases match TRBD2. The CDR3 sequence is 14 residues long. Germline-derived CDR1 and CDR2 are MNHNY and SVGAGI (reference sequence). J was trimmed by 4 bases and V by 2 bases; bases with no gene match: 5. CDR3 amino acids: CASSYGGGTYEQYF. CDR3 in DNA: TGTGCCAGCAGTTACGGGGGAGGGACTTACGAGCAGTACTTC.

V and J are TRBV19 and TRBJ2-7; no clear D gene. Trimming shortened V by 2 bases and J by 6 bases, and 5 bases separated the two germline ends. This CDR3 is built from 11 residues. Per the germline V gene, CDR1 is LNHDA and CDR2 is SQIVND (reference sequence). The CDR3 loop reads CASSIPGEQYF. The CDR3 DNA sequence: TGTGCCAGTAGTATACCCGGCGAGCAGTACTTC.

The CDR3 sequence: CATSSRDREDTQYF. CDR3 bases: TGTGCCACCAGCAGTCGGGACAGGGAGGATACGCAGTATTTT. This sequence joins TRBV15 and TRBJ2-3; 9 nucleotides agree with TRBD1. The V and J ends lost 3 bases and 6 bases, in that order; junction bases with no gene match: 4. This CDR3 contains 14 residues. Germline CDR1 reads LNHNV; CDR2 reads YYDKDF (reference sequence).

The J gene is TRBJ1-6, the V gene TRBV19; 7 nucleotides agree with TRBD1. V lost 5 bases to trimming and J lost 9 bases; unmatched junction nucleotides: 10. The CDR3 is 15 residues long. CDR1 and CDR2 (germline): LNHDA, SQIVND (reference sequence). This CDR3 is CASSSGTAVGSPLHF. CDR3 nucleotides: TGTGCCAGTAGTTCCGGGACAGCGGTGGGTTCACCCCTCCACTTT.

This chain links TRBV5-1 with TRBJ2-4; the match to TRBD1 covers 7 bases. Germline V gene lookup returns CDR1 SGHRS and CDR2 YFSETQ. The trim removed 1 base at V and 7 bases at J, leaving 8 bases unmatched. CDR3 length: 15 residues. This CDR3 is CASSLSTGIKNIQYF. CDR3 nucleotides: TGCGCCAGCAGCTTGTCGACAGGGATTAAGAACATTCAGTACTTC.

The rearrangement uses TRBV13 and TRBJ1-6; D remains ambiguous. The CDR3 has 14 amino acids. The germline V gene has CDR1 PRHDT and CDR2 FYEKMQ (reference sequence). The V end was cut by 5 bases, the J end by 7 bases, with 12 bases between. Written as DNA, the CDR3 is TGTGCCAGCAGCACCAGTGGATTCAATTCACCCCTCCACTTT. This translates into CASSTSGFNSPLHF. Looking up the rest from reference TRBV13 and TRBJ1-6 gives the full variable domain: AAGVIQSPRHLIKEKRETATLKCYPIPRHDTVYWYQQGPGQDPQFLISFYEKMQSDKGSIPDRFSAQQFSDYHSELNMSSLELGDSALYFCASSTSGFNSPLHFGNGTRLTVT.

The rearrangement uses TRBV13 and TRBJ1-1; D might be TRBD1 (5 bases). The CDR3 spans 14 residues. The V and J ends lost 5 bases and 1 base respectively, with 11 bases between them. Germline assignment: CDR1 PRHDT and CDR2 FYEKMQ (reference sequence). In DNA form, the CDR3 reads TGTGCCAGCAGCCCCCTGGGGACGAACACTGAAGCTTTCTTT. It is translated as CASSPLGTNTEAFF.

The chain uses TRBV6-5 and TRBJ2-3; 7 nucleotides match TRBD1. The CDR3 sequence is 16 residues long. CDR1 and CDR2 from the germline V gene are MNHEY and SVGAGI. V shed 0 bases and J 2 bases; nucleotides not matched to a gene: 5. CDR3 coding DNA: TGTGCCAGCAGTTACTCGTGGACAGGTGACACAGATACGCAGTATTTT. It is translated as CASSYSWTGDTDTQYF.

This chain links TRBV27 with TRBJ2-7, with a possible D match to TRBD1 (5 bases). Germline V CDR1 and CDR2: MNHEY, SMNVEV (reference sequence). The CDR3 covers 13 residues. The V and J ends lost 3 bases and 3 bases respectively, with 9 bases between them. The CDR3 DNA is TGTGCCAGCAGTTTGACAGTCTACTACGAGCAGTACTTC. Amino acids: CASSLTVYYEQYF.

The chain is built from TRBV6-6 and TRBJ1-1; no reliable D call. CDR1 and CDR2 from the germline V gene are MNHNY and SVGAGI (reference sequence). This CDR3 has 15 amino acids. V was trimmed by 4 bases and J by 0 bases, leaving 12 bases between them. CDR3 in DNA: TGTGCCAGCAGTTCCAGCGACGATTTGAACACTGAAGCTTTCTTT. This codes for CASSSSDDLNTEAFF.

The genes are TRBV27 and TRBJ2-3; tentative D call: TRBD1 (6 bases). The CDR3 runs 14 residues. Germline lookup yields CDR1 MNHEY and CDR2 SMNVEV (reference sequence). V lost 1 base to trimming and J lost 9 bases, with 14 bases between them. The CDR3 sequence: CASSLLAGGETQYF. In nucleotides, the CDR3 is TGTGCCAGCAGTTTATTGGCTGGGGGCGAAACGCAGTATTTT.